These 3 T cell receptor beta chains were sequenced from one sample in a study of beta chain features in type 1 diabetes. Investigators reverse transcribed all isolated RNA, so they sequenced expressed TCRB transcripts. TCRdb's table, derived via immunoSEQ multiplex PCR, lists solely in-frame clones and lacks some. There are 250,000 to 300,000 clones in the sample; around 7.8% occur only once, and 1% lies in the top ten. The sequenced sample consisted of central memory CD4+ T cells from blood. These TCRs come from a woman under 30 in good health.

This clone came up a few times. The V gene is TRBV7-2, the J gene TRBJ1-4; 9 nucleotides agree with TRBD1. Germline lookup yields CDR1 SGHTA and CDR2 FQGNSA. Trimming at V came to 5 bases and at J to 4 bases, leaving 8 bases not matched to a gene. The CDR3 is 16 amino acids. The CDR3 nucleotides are TGTGCCAGCAGCCAAACGGGGACAGGGATTAATGAAAAACTGTTTTTT. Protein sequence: CASSQTGTGINEKLFF.

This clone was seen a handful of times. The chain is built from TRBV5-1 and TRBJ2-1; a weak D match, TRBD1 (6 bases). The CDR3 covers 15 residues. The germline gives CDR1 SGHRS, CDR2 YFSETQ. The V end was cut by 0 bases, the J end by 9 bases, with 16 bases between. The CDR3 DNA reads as TGCGCCAGCAGCTTGGGCCCTCAGACAGGAATTGAGCAGTTCTTC. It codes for CASSLGPQTGIEQFF.

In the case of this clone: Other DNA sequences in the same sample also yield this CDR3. CDR3 protein: CASGLSWGTEAFF. DNA for the CDR3: TGTGCTAGTGGTTTGTCCTGGGGCACTGAAGCTTTCTTT. The V gene is TRBV12-5, the J gene TRBJ1-1; D gene unclear. V was clipped by 2 bases and J by 4 bases, with 8 bases between them. Germline V lookup: CDR1 LGHNT, CDR2 FRNRAP. The CDR3 consists of 13 residues.